Listed below are T cell receptor beta chains from one sample, sequenced in a study of cytomegalovirus exposure and HLA in healthy donors. Using immunoSEQ multiplex PCR, the repertoire was profiled, and TCRdb retains in-frame clones only, with some absent. The sample holds around 160,000 clones, 80% to 85% seen once. The sample consisted of PBMCs. The receptors here all came from a woman under 30 in good health and CMV-seronegative. Both conserved end residues are part of each CDR3. The D gene is left open where the match is weak. Rows may omit the clone size; those that give it use once, few, many or a size class.

J gene: TRBJ1-4
D gene: TRBD1
V gene: TRBV6-5
clone size: NA
CDR3 protein: CASSHLRGPAEKLFF
CDR3 DNA: TGTGCCAGCAGCCACCTCAGGGGGCCGGCGGAAAAACTGTTTTTT

J gene: TRBJ1-6
D gene: TRBD1
V gene: TRBV4-2
clone size: NA
CDR3 protein: CASSLGQEESPLHF
CDR3 DNA: TGTGCCAGCAGCCTAGGACAGGAGGAATCACCCCTCCACTTT

J gene: TRBJ1-1
D gene: NA
V gene: TRBV12-5
clone size: NA
CDR3 protein: CASGSSQGRLNTEAFF
CDR3 DNA: TGTGCTAGTGGTTCCTCCCAAGGGAGATTGAACACTGAAGCTTTCTTT

J gene: TRBJ2-7
D gene: TRBD1
V gene: TRBV5-5
clone size: NA
CDR3 protein: CASSRWTGPPDF
CDR3 DNA: TGTGCCAGCAGCCGCTGGACAGGGCCACCTGACTTC

J gene: TRBJ2-7
D gene: NA
V gene: TRBV6-5
clone size: NA
CDR3 protein: CASSYSTGYYEQYF
CDR3 DNA: TGTGCCAGCAGTTACTCAACGGGGTACTACGAGCAGTACTTC

J gene: TRBJ1-4
D gene: NA
V gene: TRBV5-8
clone size: once
CDR3 protein: CASLLSPGEYNEKLFF
CDR3 DNA: TGTGCCAGTCTACTATCTCCGGGAGAGTATAATGAAAAACTGTTTTTT

J gene: TRBJ2-1
D gene: TRBD2
V gene: TRBV2
clone size: once
CDR3 protein: CASRGLAREGEQFF
CDR3 DNA: TGTGCCAGCAGGGGACTAGCGAGGGAGGGTGAGCAGTTCTTC

J gene: TRBJ2-5
D gene: TRBD1
V gene: TRBV7-9
clone size: NA
CDR3 protein: CASSFTGTEETQYF
CDR3 DNA: TGTGCCAGCAGCTTCACCGGGACAGAAGAGACCCAGTACTTC

J gene: TRBJ1-5
D gene: NA
V gene: TRBV6-6
clone size: NA
CDR3 protein: CASRGTGIDQPQHF
CDR3 DNA: TGTGCCAGCAGGGGTACAGGGATAGATCAGCCCCAGCATTTT

J gene: TRBJ1-4
D gene: NA
V gene: TRBV5-6
clone size: NA
CDR3 protein: CASSRRQATNEKLFF
CDR3 DNA: TGTGCCAGCAGCCGGCGACAGGCAACTAATGAAAAACTGTTTTTT